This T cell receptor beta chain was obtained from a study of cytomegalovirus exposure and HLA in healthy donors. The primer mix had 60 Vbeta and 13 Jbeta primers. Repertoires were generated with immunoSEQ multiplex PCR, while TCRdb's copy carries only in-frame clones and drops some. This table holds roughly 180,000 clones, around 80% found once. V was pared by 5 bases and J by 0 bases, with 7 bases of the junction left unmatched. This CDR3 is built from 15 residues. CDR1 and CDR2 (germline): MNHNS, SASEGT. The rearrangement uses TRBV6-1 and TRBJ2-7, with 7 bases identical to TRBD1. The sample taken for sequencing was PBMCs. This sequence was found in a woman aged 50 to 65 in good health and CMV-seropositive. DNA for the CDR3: TGTGCCAGCAGTCGGGACAGTCCAAGCTCCTACGAGCAGTACTTC. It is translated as CASSRDSPSSYEQYF.